These T cell receptor beta chains were read from a single sample in a study of T cell changes during pregnancy in multiple sclerosis. The repertoire was sequenced with immunoSEQ multiplex PCR; TCRdb's copy has only in-frame clones and lacks some. This table has 45,000 to 55,000 clones, around 90% appearing once. Sequenced here: CD4+ T cells from peripheral blood mononuclear cells, sampled after pregnancy. The receptors originated from a female donor in good health, enrolled as a control in a pregnancy study. CDR3s include the opening cysteine and the closing phenylalanine or tryptophan. A D gene is named only where the DNA matches it firmly. Not every row has a clone size; where given, it reads once, few, many or a size class.

v_gene	d_gene	abundance	j_gene	CDR3nt	CDR3aa
TRBV7-3	TRBD2	-	TRBJ2-5	TGTGCCAGCAGCTTAGGCGGGGGGGCCCAAGAGACCCAGTACTTC	CASSLGGGAQETQYF
TRBV5-4	TRBD2	once	TRBJ2-5	TGTGCCAGCAGCTTGGGACTAGCGGGGGGTAGTAGGGAGACCCAGTACTTC	CASSLGLAGGSRETQYF
TRBV2	TRBD1	-	TRBJ1-2	TGTGCCAGCAGCCAACAGGGGCTCGGGGATGGCTACACCTTC	CASSQQGLGDGYTF
TRBV5-4	-	-	TRBJ2-3	TGTGCCAGCACCTCTCGGAGGAGCGGACCCTACACAGATACGCAGTATTTT	CASTSRRSGPYTDTQYF
TRBV27	-	-	TRBJ1-1	TGTGCCAGCAGTTTTAGCAGCAACACTGAAGCTTTCTTT	CASSFSSNTEAFF
TRBV11-2	TRBD2	-	TRBJ2-7	TGTGCCAGCAGCTTTAGTGGGCGGGAGAGGTGGCGCGAGCAGTACTTC	CASSFSGRERWREQYF
TRBV5-1	-	-	TRBJ2-5	TGCGCCAGCAGCTTGGGAAGGGGAGAGACCCAGTACTTC	CASSLGRGETQYF
TRBV7-9	-	-	TRBJ2-3	TGTGCCACCCGCCTAATGGAGGGGCAGGGCCCAGATACGCAGTATTTT	CATRLMEGQGPDTQYF
TRBV5-1	-	-	TRBJ2-6	TGCGCCAGCAGCCCCCAGGTAACTGGGGCCAACGTCCTGACTTTC	CASSPQVTGANVLTF
TRBV6-5	-	once	TRBJ2-6	TGTGCCAGCAGCGCCTACGTCGCCAACGTCCTGACTTTC	CASSAYVANVLTF
TRBV6-5	-	-	TRBJ2-3	TGTGCCAGCAGTTACTCGAGGGTGAGCACAGATACGCAGTATTTT	CASSYSRVSTDTQYF
TRBV5-1	TRBD1	-	TRBJ1-1	TGCGCCAGCAGCTTCCTAAAAAATACAGGGGGCAACACTGAAGCTTTCTTT	CASSFLKNTGGNTEAFF
TRBV5-1	-	-	TRBJ2-3	TGCGCCAGCAGCTTGGAAGGGCGGAGGGAGGATACGCAGTATTTT	CASSLEGRREDTQYF
TRBV18	-	-	TRBJ1-2	TGTGCCAGCTCACCCTCTGGGCAGGGTAATGGCTACACCTTC	CASSPSGQGNGYTF
TRBV9	-	-	TRBJ2-3	TGTGCCAGCAGCGTAGGCGGACTACACACAGATACGCAGTATTTT	CASSVGGLHTDTQYF
TRBV18	TRBD1	-	TRBJ1-3	TGTGCCAGCTCACCTCAGGACAGGGCCTCTGGAAACACCATATATTTT	CASSPQDRASGNTIYF
TRBV9	-	-	TRBJ2-2	TGTGCCAGCAGCGTAGTAGACACCGGGGAGCTGTTTTTT	CASSVVDTGELFF
TRBV28	-	-	TRBJ1-2	TGTGCCAGCAGTTTAGGTTTCGGACTTGGCGGCTACACCTTC	CASSLGFGLGGYTF
TRBV2	TRBD2	-	TRBJ2-2	TGTGCCAGCAGTGAAAGGACTAGCGGGTTGAACACCGGGGAGCTGTTTTTT	CASSERTSGLNTGELFF
TRBV19	TRBD1	-	TRBJ1-5	TGTGCCAGTAGTTGGGCACAGGGGTCGAATCAGCCCCAGCATTTT	CASSWAQGSNQPQHF
TRBV25-1	-	once	TRBJ1-4	TGTGCCAGCGACGGGGGGGAAAAACTGTTTTTT	CASDGGEKLFF
TRBV6-5	TRBD1	-	TRBJ1-5	TGTGCCAGCATTATAAGTCGACAGGGAGGTCAGCCCCAGCATTTT	CASIISRQGGQPQHF
TRBV7-9	TRBD2	once	TRBJ2-1	TGTGCCAGCAGCTTAAGGACCGGGAGGAATGAGCAGTTCTTC	CASSLRTGRNEQFF
TRBV28	-	-	TRBJ1-1	TGTGCCAGCAACCGATTTAACAGGCCCGATGGGGCTTTCTTT	CASNRFNRPDGAFF
TRBV6-5	TRBD1	-	TRBJ1-1	TGTGCCAGCACTCGGGACAGGGTTACTGAAGCTTTCTTT	CASTRDRVTEAFF
TRBV27	-	-	TRBJ2-2	TGTGCCAGCAGTCTCCCAGGGGCCGGGGAGCTGTTTTTT	CASSLPGAGELFF
TRBV25-1	-	-	TRBJ2-2	TGTGCCAGCAGTGACAGGCCTAACACCGGGGAGCTGTTTTTT	CASSDRPNTGELFF
TRBV7-9	TRBD2	-	TRBJ2-2	TGTGCCAGCAGCCCCCCCCGACTAGCGGGAGTCCCAGGGGAGCTGTTTTTT	CASSPPRLAGVPGELFF
TRBV4-1	TRBD2	-	TRBJ2-1	TGCGCCAGCAGCTACGGTCGGCTCCTAGCGGGAGCTGGATCCTACAATGAGCAGTTCTTC	CASSYGRLLAGAGSYNEQFF
TRBV15	-	-	TRBJ2-5	TGTGCCACCAGCAGAGATAGCCACCGCCAAGAGACCCAGTACTTC	CATSRDSHRQETQYF
TRBV5-1	TRBD1	-	TRBJ2-5	TGCGCCAGCAGCCAGGGACAGGTCTCTGTGGAGACCCAGTACTTC	CASSQGQVSVETQYF
TRBV21-1	-	-	TRBJ2-4	TGTGCCAGCAGCAAAGTTGGTAGGACTAGCGGGAGGGCCCAAAACATTCAGTACTTC	CASSKVGRTSGRAQNIQYF
TRBV19	TRBD1	-	TRBJ2-2	TGTGCCAGTAGGGGACAGGGGCCCGGGGAGCTGTTTTTT	CASRGQGPGELFF
TRBV5-4	-	-	TRBJ2-3	TGTGCCAGCAAACGGGAAATTAGCACAGATACGCAGTATTTT	CASKREISTDTQYF
TRBV6-1	-	-	TRBJ1-5	TGTGCCAGCAGAGAAGAGGTTGGAGGATTCAATCAGCCCCAGCATTTT	CASREEVGGFNQPQHF
TRBV11-1	-	-	TRBJ1-1	TGTGCCAGCAGCTTAGAGCGGGGGGGCACTGAAGCTTTCTTT	CASSLERGGTEAFF
TRBV6-1	TRBD1	-	TRBJ1-5	TGTGCCAGCAGTTGGACAGGGGCTCTCGATCAGCCCCAGCATTTT	CASSWTGALDQPQHF
TRBV5-1	-	once	TRBJ1-3	TGCGCCAGTACCGACACCAGCTCTGGAAACACCATATATTTT	CASTDTSSGNTIYF
TRBV18	-	-	TRBJ1-2	TGTGCCAGCTCACCCCCGTTCGGGGAACTCTATGGCTACACCTTC	CASSPPFGELYGYTF
TRBV5-1	TRBD2	-	TRBJ2-2	TGCGCCAGCAGCTGGTCTGGACTAGCGGGCGTTGCCGGGGAGCTGTTTTTT	CASSWSGLAGVAGELFF
TRBV5-6	-	-	TRBJ1-2	TGTGCCAGCAGCTTAGGGGACTATGGCTACACCTTC	CASSLGDYGYTF
TRBV11-1	TRBD1	-	TRBJ2-2	TGTGCCAGCAGCGTACAGGGGATCGCGAACACCGGGGAGCTGTTTTTT	CASSVQGIANTGELFF
TRBV29-1	TRBD1	few	TRBJ1-1	TGCAGCGGGGGGGGACAGGGTACTTTCTTT	CSGGGQGTFF
TRBV2	TRBD2	few	TRBJ2-7	TGTGCCAGCAGCCTTCGGGGGGGCAAGCAGTACTTC	CASSLRGGKQYF
TRBV5-4	TRBD1	-	TRBJ1-2	TGTGCCAGCAGCTTGGGAGACAGGGTTTTTGGCTACACCTTC	CASSLGDRVFGYTF
TRBV6-5	-	-	TRBJ1-5	TGTGCCAGCAGGGACGGAGGAGGTAGCAATCAGCCCCAGCATTTT	CASRDGGGSNQPQHF
TRBV7-2	TRBD2	once	TRBJ2-2	TGTGCCAGCAGCCCCGTAGCGGGAGGGCCGAGCACCGGGGAGCTGTTTTTT	CASSPVAGGPSTGELFF
TRBV30	TRBD1	-	TRBJ1-2	TGTGCCTGGAGTGTAGAGACAGGGGTTTCTAATGGCTACACCTTC	CAWSVETGVSNGYTF